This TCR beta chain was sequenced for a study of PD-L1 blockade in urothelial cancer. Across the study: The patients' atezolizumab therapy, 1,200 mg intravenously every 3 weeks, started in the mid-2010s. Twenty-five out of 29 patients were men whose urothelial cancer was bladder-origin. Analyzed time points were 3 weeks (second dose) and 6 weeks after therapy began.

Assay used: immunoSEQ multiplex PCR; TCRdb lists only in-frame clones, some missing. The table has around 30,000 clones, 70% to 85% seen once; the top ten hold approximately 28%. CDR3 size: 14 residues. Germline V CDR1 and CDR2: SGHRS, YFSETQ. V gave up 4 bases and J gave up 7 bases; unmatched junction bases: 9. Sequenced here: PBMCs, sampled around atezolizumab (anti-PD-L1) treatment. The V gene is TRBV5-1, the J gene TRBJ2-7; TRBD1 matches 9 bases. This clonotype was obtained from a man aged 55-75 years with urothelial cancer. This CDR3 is CASSPWTGAGEQYF. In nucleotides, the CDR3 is TGCGCCAGCAGCCCATGGACAGGGGCGGGAGAGCAGTACTTC.